These 4 T cell receptor beta chains came from one sample sequenced in a study of cytomegalovirus exposure and HLA in healthy donors. Both 60 Vbeta primers and 13 Jbeta primers went into the PCR. The table came from immunoSEQ multiplex PCR; TCRdb's copy has only in-frame clones and leaves some out. The data contain around 120,000 clones, 60% to 85% of them seen just once; the ten biggest clones take up less than 3.5%. Material for sequencing was PBMCs. These receptors were obtained from a woman between 35 and 50 years old in good health and CMV-seropositive.

V is TRBV27 and J is TRBJ1-6, with a weak D call TRBD1 (5 bases). Trimming took 0 bases from V and 7 from J, leaving 22 bases between them. CDR1 is MNHEY and CDR2 is SMNVEV in the germline V gene (reference sequence). CDR3 size: 19 residues. The CDR3 sequence is CASSLSASYGTSKNSPLHF. CDR3 sequence (DNA): TGTGCCAGCAGTTTATCCGCTTCATACGGGACTTCTAAAAATTCACCCCTCCACTTT.

The CDR3 nucleotides read TGTGCCAGCAGCTTGGAACAGTACAATGAGCAGTTCTTC. Protein: CASSLEQYNEQFF. The J gene is TRBJ2-1, the V gene TRBV5-8; no definite D call. The germline CDR1 and CDR2 sequences are SGHTS and YDEGEE. Deletions cut 0 bases from V and 4 bases from J, with 5 bases between. The CDR3 is 13 residues long. Using reference TRBV5-8 and TRBJ2-1 for the parts outside the CDR3, the full variable domain is EAGVTQSPTHLIKTRGQQATLRCSPISGHTSVYWYQQALGLGLQFLLWYDEGEERNRGNFPPRFSGRQFPNYSSELNVNALELEDSALYLCASSLEQYNEQFFGPGTRLTVL.

This clone was found a few times. The chain is built from TRBV4-1 and TRBJ1-1; unclear D gene. Between the trimmed V and J ends, which lost 4 bases and 4 bases, there was a span of 10 bases. The CDR3 loop spans 13 amino acids. Germline assignment: CDR1 MGHRA and CDR2 YSYEKL. The CDR3 loop reads CASSPSRGTEAFF. The DNA for the CDR3 is TGCGCCAGCAGCCCCTCTCGGGGCACTGAAGCTTTCTTT.

The rearrangement links TRBV27 to TRBJ2-2; TRBD1 matches 11 bases. The germline V gene has CDR1 MNHEY and CDR2 SMNVEV (reference sequence). The V gene end was trimmed by 5 bases and the J gene end by 7 bases; junction bases not matched to a gene: 6. This CDR3 spans 15 amino acids. CDR3 residues: CASSLGQGAGGELFF. The DNA for the CDR3 is TGTGCCAGCAGTCTCGGACAGGGGGCGGGCGGGGAGCTGTTTTTT.